What follows describes a single TCR beta chain. The count of this clone is one. No cognate antigen has been identified for it. Base qualities are not provided; no much larger clone lies one nucleotide away. This sample was taken from a study of shared clonotypes between healthy human individuals (TCRdb year 2020). A note on the overall study: The cohort included three men and a couple of women between 18 and 49 years of age. For each donor, CD4 naive and CD4 memory were each given three plates, CD8 naive was given two plates, and CD8 memory was given one plate. To estimate repertoire size and how much clonotype sharing occurs between individuals, the study deeply sequenced the blood TCR repertoires of five or six healthy adults. To increase sequencing depth and limit assay-specific biases, TCR repertoire library preparation and sequencing were carried out by different laboratories using diverse techniques. Per donor, leukapheresis produced somewhere between about 0.9 and 9.5 billion PBMCs.

TCR CDR3 regions were amplified from genomic DNA by multiplex PCR using the deep immunoSEQ assay. For each cell subset, the extracted genomic DNA was distributed evenly across all wells of several immunoSEQ 96-well plates, and each plate served as one replicate. For sorted subsets, each replicate PCR was loaded with 200 ng genomic DNA, equivalent to about 33,000 T cell genomes. The purified libraries were quantified using a Qubit 3.0 fluorometer, sized with a Bioanalyzer 2100, and then quantified again using the KAPA Library Quantification kit. Each immunoSEQ 96-well plate was sequenced on its own single-read 150-cycle Illumina NextSeq 550 flow cell. In the authors' own workflow: Because the immunoSEQ output included only junctional sequences and no quality scores, the filtering could not be the same as the filtering used for full-length reads. Sequences were annotated with PyIR, a Python wrapper for IgBLAST v1.9, and V/J genes and CDR3 were assigned using IMGT germline references. Reads were removed for weak V/J assignments (E-value above 1e-6), missing CDR3, stop codons, out-of-frame junctions, or ambiguous translated residues. V3J clonotypes were defined as sequences sharing the same inferred V gene, J gene, and CDR3 amino acid sequence. To compute the percentage overlap between repertoires, the number of shared unique clonotypes was divided by the size of the smaller repertoire. Richness of each repertoire was evaluated using RTK rarefaction, the Chao1 estimator, and Recon v2.1 estimates of unobserved clonotypes. Generation probabilities were computed with OLGA for all TCRbeta clonotypes obtained by the gDNA method from four donors. TCRdb limited this immuneACCESS table to in-frame rearrangements with V and J called. A share of clones is missing; checked studies link under half to unresolved V genes, and the rest is unexplained. From that table come the V and J calls and clone size; the DNA was used to work out D and trimming. This sample holds fewer than 850,000 clones; 72% were observed only once. The ten largest clonotypes hold approximately 1.8% of the sample.

For CDR1 and CDR2, the germline V gene (reference sequence) lists SGHNT and YYREEE. Trimming takes 0 bases from V and 4 bases from J, and the germline ends sit 5 bases apart. The CDR3 runs 13 amino acids, cysteine and phenylalanine included. The retained sequence is limited to the CDR3, 39 bases, with the frame set at the first base. The donors were healthy, HIV-negative adults who had no recently reported acute infections or vaccinations. Every donor was a Caucasian adult living in Nashville, Tennessee, USA. Magnetic negative selection was used to enrich CD4+ T cells, after which naive cells were positively selected on CD45RA and the negative fraction became the memory subset. After blood collection by leukapheresis, PBMCs were isolated using Ficoll-Histopaque density gradient centrifugation and then cryopreserved in the vapor phase of liquid nitrogen. Analytical flow cytometry was used to check the purity and quantity of each magnetically sorted T cell population. Genomic DNA was isolated from every sorted fraction and measured by UV absorbance on a Nanodrop 2000c.

The study at large found these results: Compared with non-shared clonotypes, the clonotypes found in all four sorted-subset donors had higher generation probabilities. Sharing across four donors was observed for approximately 5% of naive CD4, over 3% of naive CD8, 2.3% of memory CD4, and about 0.4% of memory CD8 clonotypes. Based on pairwise subsampling, the degree of clonotype sharing among donors was expected to be affected by sequencing depth. Rarefaction of sorted-subset datasets indicated incomplete sequencing despite the large sequencing depth. Estimated clonotype richness was generally larger for naive than for memory subsets. Only blood was sampled, and tissue TCR repertoires likely differ from those in blood. Because the study included only a small number of donors, the genetic and exposure-history diversity represented was limited.

This TCR derives from a woman younger than 45 in good health. The rearranged chain carries TRBV5-4 and TRBJ1-5, with the D gene uncertain. Specimen: memory CD4+ T cells sorted from blood. The cell subset or site tag for this specimen amounts to: CD45RA-negative fraction. CDR3 loop: CASSLVPNQPQHF. Here is the DNA: TGTGCCAGCAGCTTGGTCCCTAATCAGCCCCAGCATTTT.